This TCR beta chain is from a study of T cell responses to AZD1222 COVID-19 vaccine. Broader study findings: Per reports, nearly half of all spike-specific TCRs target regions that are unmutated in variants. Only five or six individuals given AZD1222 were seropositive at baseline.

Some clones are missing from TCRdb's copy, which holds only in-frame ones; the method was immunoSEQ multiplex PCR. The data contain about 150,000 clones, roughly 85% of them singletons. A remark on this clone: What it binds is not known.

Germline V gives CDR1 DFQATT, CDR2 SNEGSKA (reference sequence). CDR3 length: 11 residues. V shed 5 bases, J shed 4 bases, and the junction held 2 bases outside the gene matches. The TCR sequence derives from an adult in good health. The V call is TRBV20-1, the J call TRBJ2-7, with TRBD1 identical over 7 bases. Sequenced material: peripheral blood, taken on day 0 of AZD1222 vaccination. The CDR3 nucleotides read TGCAGTGCTCCACAGGGGTACGAGCAGTACTTC. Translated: CSAPQGYEQYF.